This T cell receptor (beta chain) derives from a study of post-analysis software for immune sequencing data. Whole-study findings and limits: TRBV5-6, TRBV5-1 and TRBV20-1 were among 4 or 5 TRBV segments more frequent in patients than controls.

The V end was cut by 0 bases, the J end by 7 bases, with 16 bases between. Germline CDR1 reads SGHAT; CDR2 reads FQNNGV. The CDR3 has 16 residues. Turning to this clonotype: Antigen unknown.

Included in the TCR beta cDNA libraries were unique molecular identifiers. With about 0.9 to 11 million T cells as the source, roughly 500,000 cDNA molecules resulted. TCRdb passed the PCR reads through MiXCR, listing each CDR3 protein once. Here the sample spans over 150,000 distinct CDR3 sequences, around 28% being singletons. The chain has TRBV11-2 and TRBJ2-1, with D perhaps matching TRBD2 (6 bases). What was sequenced was blood. This receptor was taken from a girl aged 10 to 17 with multiple sclerosis. Written as DNA, the CDR3 is TGTGCCAGCAGCTTAGATCTCAGATGGCTAGCGAATGAGCAGTTCTTC. It specifies CASSLDLRWLANEQFF.